The 17 T cell receptor beta chains reported below all come from one sample, sequenced in a study of T-cell memory formation after mild COVID-19 (dated by TCRdb to the early 2020s). Libraries were prepared through 5' RACE. TCRdb shows the sequencer as Illumina NovaSeq 6000. TCRdb applied fastp at Q25 and MiXCR to the public reads, then kept only in-frame beta chains. Merged by CDR3 protein, the rows form single entries marked with the most common genes and DNA. Within this sample are about 100,000 distinct CDR3 sequences, with 11% of them counted one time only. Jointly, the top ten make up around 39% of the sample. What was sequenced was PBMCs or a T cell subset sorted from them (not recorded which). The receptor source for this set is a man between 18 and 29 years old who had mild COVID-19 (a few samples of this study predate the infection). The sample titles of this study are shuffled in the database, so cell type and time point are left out; the donor was told from shared clones.

The genes are TRBV6-5 and TRBJ2-7; 10 bases fit TRBD1. V shed 8 bases and J 5 bases; nucleotides not matched to a gene: 12. Germline-derived CDR1 and CDR2 are MNHEY and SVGAGI. The CDR3 totals 15 residues. CDR3 DNA: TGTGCCAGCCGGGAAGGGACAGGGGAATCCGACGAGCAGTACGTC. It is translated as CASREGTGESDEQYV.

This clonotype was picked up a small number of times. This chain uses TRBV11-2 with TRBJ2-1; 9 bases match TRBD2. The CDR3 contains 19 residues. The germline V gene has CDR1 SGHAT and CDR2 FQNNGV. Trimming took 3 bases from V and 4 from J; bases not matched to a gene: 16. DNA of the CDR3: TGTGCCAGCAGCTTGCATAAGCGGGGGGCTCGCCATATATACAATGAGCAGTTCTTC. This encodes CASSLHKRGARHIYNEQFF.

The genes are TRBV16 and TRBJ1-1; D is uncertain. This CDR3 has 15 amino acids. Trimming stripped 0 bases from V and 4 bases from J, with 12 bases between. CDR1 is KGHSY and CDR2 is FQNENV in the germline V gene. DNA for the CDR3: TGTGCCAGCAGCCAATCCCGGCTGCCTGGCACTGAAGCTTTCTTT. Translating gives CASSQSRLPGTEAFF.

This clonotype was observed a few times. At one boundary the junction diverges from the germline segment, which might be a read error. The V gene is TRBV25-1, the J gene TRBJ1-2; TRBD1 aligns across 9 bases. Germline-derived CDR1 and CDR2 are MGHDK and SYGVNS. CDR3 length equals 13 residues. CDR3 bases: TGTGCCAGCAGTGAAACAGGGGGCTATAGCTACACCTTC. Translating it yields CASSETGGYSYTF.

In its sample, this clonotype was seen a few times. The chain combines TRBV7-9 with TRBJ2-7; 11 positions match TRBD1. With 6 bases clipped from V and 2 bases from J, the junction kept 6 bases outside the gene matches. The CDR3 is 15 residues long. Germline CDR1 is SEHNR and CDR2 is FQNEAQ (reference sequence). Written as DNA, the CDR3 is TGTGCCAGCAGACCGGACAGGGGGCGCCCCTACGAGCAGTACTTC. Encoded protein: CASRPDRGRPYEQYF.

This clonotype has only a few counts. This sequence joins TRBV5-1 and TRBJ1-1; 8 positions agree with TRBD1. Trimming removed 3 bases from V and 8 bases from J; junction bases left unmatched: 9. Germline V gives CDR1 SGHRS, CDR2 YFSETQ. The CDR3 has 14 residues. The CDR3 protein is CASSYGWTGQEAFF. The CDR3 DNA sequence: TGCGCCAGCAGCTACGGATGGACAGGGCAAGAAGCTTTCTTT. Together with reference TRBV5-1 and TRBJ1-1, the CDR3 gives the full variable domain: KAGVTQTPRYLIKTRGQQVTLSCSPISGHRSVSWYQQTPGQGLQFLFEYFSETQRNKGNFPGRFSGRQFSNSRSEMNVSTLELGDSALYLCASSYGWTGQEAFFGQGTRLTVV.

The rearrangement uses TRBV7-3 and TRBJ2-5; weak D call: TRBD1 (6 bases). V gave up 2 bases and J gave up 2 bases, with 9 bases separating them. This CDR3 spans 14 amino acids. From germline, CDR1 is SGHTA and CDR2 FQGTGA. In nucleotides, the CDR3 is TGTGCCAGCAGCTTAGATGGACAGCAAGAGACCCAGTACTTC. Its translation is CASSLDGQQETQYF.

This clonotype was found a few times. V is TRBV7-9 and J is TRBJ1-2, with D unclear. Germline V gene sequence: CDR1 SEHNR, CDR2 FQNEAQ (reference sequence). The CDR3 is 15 residues long. V shed 5 bases and J shed 0 bases, with 13 bases lying between them. The CDR3 is CASSPGTGANYGYTF. CDR3 DNA sequence: TGTGCCAGCAGCCCGGGCACGGGAGCTAACTATGGCTACACCTTC.

This clonotype was found many times. The rearrangement links TRBV12-3 or TRBV12-4 to TRBJ1-1; D not certain. V gave up 0 bases and J gave up 4 bases, with 3 bases separating them. The CDR3 is 12 residues long. The CDR3 reads CASSLAGTEAFF. The CDR3 region has the DNA TGTGCCAGCAGTTTAGCAGGCACTGAAGCTTTCTTT.

On this clonotype itself: Mismatch with germline at one junction end may stem from a read error. The chain employs TRBV7-9 and TRBJ1-1; D is uncertain. CDR3 length: 13 residues. Germline assignment: CDR1 SEHNR and CDR2 FQNEAQ (reference sequence). The CDR3 sequence is CASSLEVNTESFF. CDR3 sequence (DNA): TGTGCCAGCAGCTTAGAAGTAAACACTGAATCTTTCTTT. The whole variable domain, remainder taken from reference TRBV7-9 and TRBJ1-1, is DTGVSQNPRHKITKRGQNVTFRCDPISEHNRLYWYRQTLGQGPEFLTYFQNEAQLEKSRLLSDRFSAERPKGSFSTLEIQRTEQGDSAMYLCASSLEVNTESFFGQGTRLTVV.

This clonotype was observed a few times. The J gene is TRBJ2-1, the V gene TRBV5-1; 11 bases are shared with TRBD2. The CDR3 loop spans 14 amino acids. Trimming took 8 bases from V and 8 from J; bases not matched to a gene: 9. Germline lookup yields CDR1 SGHRS and CDR2 YFSETQ. DNA of the CDR3: TGCGCCAGTTACCTAGCGGGGGGACGCGATGAGCAGTTCTTC. Its translation is CASYLAGGRDEQFF. Looking up the rest from reference TRBV5-1 and TRBJ2-1 gives the full variable domain: KAGVTQTPRYLIKTRGQQVTLSCSPISGHRSVSWYQQTPGQGLQFLFEYFSETQRNKGNFPGRFSGRQFSNSRSEMNVSTLELGDSALYLCASYLAGGRDEQFFGPGTRLTVL.

The count of this clonotype is one. This chain connects TRBV7-9 to TRBJ2-5; 7 bases fit TRBD2. In germline, CDR1 is SEHNR, CDR2 FQNEAQ (reference sequence). CDR3 size: 16 residues. With 4 bases clipped from V and 5 bases from J, the junction kept 13 bases outside the gene matches. In nucleotides, the CDR3 is TGTGCCAGCAGCTACCGGGAGGCCCGAGAGTCGGAGACCCAGTACTTC. Protein sequence: CASSYREARESETQYF.

This clonotype was observed at least ten times. The chain uses TRBV7-9 and TRBJ2-1; D gene ambiguous. Trimming took off 4 bases at V and 4 bases at J, with 17 bases between the two ends. Per germline, CDR1 SEHNR and CDR2 FQNEAQ (reference sequence). CDR3 length equals 16 residues. As DNA, the CDR3 is TGTGCCAGCAGCTCACAATCAGCCCTCCGTTACAATGAGCAGTTCTTC. This codes for CASSSQSALRYNEQFF.

This clonotype came up a few times. The chain has TRBV7-8 and TRBJ2-1, with D unclear. The CDR3 has 15 residues. Trimming removed 4 bases from V and 9 bases from J, with 19 bases in between. In germline, CDR1 is SGHVS, CDR2 FQNEAQ. CDR3: CASSSVERGFGEQFF. The CDR3 DNA is TGTGCCAGCAGCTCGGTCGAGAGAGGATTCGGTGAGCAGTTCTTC.

J is TRBJ2-1 and V is TRBV9, with 7 bases aligning to TRBD1. V shed 4 bases and J 9 bases; nucleotides not matched to a gene: 7. Germline CDR1 is SGDLS and CDR2 is YYNGEE. The CDR3 spans 13 residues. In nucleotides, the CDR3 is TGTGCCAGCAGCTTCCGGGACAGCATTGAGCAGTTCTTC. Translation gives CASSFRDSIEQFF.

V and J are TRBV9 and TRBJ2-3; 7 bases line up with TRBD1. In germline, CDR1 is SGDLS, CDR2 YYNGEE. Losses at the gene ends were 5 bases for V and 5 bases for J; bases not matched to a gene: 11. This CDR3 has 15 residues. As DNA, the CDR3 is TGTGCCAGCAGAGGACCCGGGACAGAATTAGATACGCAGTATTTT. Translating it yields CASRGPGTELDTQYF.

This clonotype has a handful of counts. The J gene is TRBJ2-3, the V gene TRBV7-8; 7 nucleotides agree with TRBD1. This CDR3 is 14 amino acids long. The germline V gene encodes CDR1 SGHVS and CDR2 FQNEAQ. With V trimmed by 2 bases and J by 3 bases, 2 bases remained unmatched. Here the CDR3 reads CASSLKTGTDTQYF. Written as DNA, the CDR3 is TGTGCCAGCAGCTTAAAGACAGGGACAGATACGCAGTATTTT.